These 25 T cell receptor beta chains came from one sample sequenced in a study of T-cell memory formation after mild COVID-19. Via MiXCR, TCRdb re-called the 5' RACE reads, giving one row per CDR3 protein. Of 300,000 to 400,000 distinct CDR3 sequences listed, 13% are singletons. Sequencing was performed on PBMCs or a T cell subset sorted from them (not recorded which). Receptors were obtained from a man aged 18 to 30 who had mild COVID-19 (a few samples of this study predate the infection). Cell type and time point are not known.

This clonotype occurred a few times. The chain carries TRBV20-1 and TRBJ2-5, with unresolved D. The CDR3 totals 10 residues. V dropped 3 bases and J dropped 5 bases, with 4 bases sitting between them. Germline values: CDR1 DFQATT, CDR2 SNEGSKA (reference sequence). The CDR3 spells CSASQETQYF. DNA for the CDR3: TGCAGTGCTAGTCAGGAGACCCAGTACTTC.

The chain combines TRBV7-6 with TRBJ2-5; D is tentatively TRBD1 or TRBD2 (5 bases each). Between the trimmed V and J ends, which lost 5 bases and 1 base, there was a span of 14 bases. This CDR3 is built from 15 residues. CDR1 and CDR2 from the germline V gene are SGHVS and FNYEAQ. For the CDR3, the DNA is TGTGCCAGCAGCGCAAACCGGGGCCTCCAAGAGACCCAGTACTTC. Translation gives CASSANRGLQETQYF.

The sample holds a few counts of this clonotype. The V gene is TRBV7-8, the J gene TRBJ2-7; 9 bases are shared with TRBD1. This CDR3 is 16 amino acids long. Germline V gives CDR1 SGHVS, CDR2 FQNEAQ. The V gene end was trimmed by 1 base and the J gene end by 3 bases; junction bases not matched to a gene: 7. The CDR3 DNA reads TGTGCCAGCAGCTTAGTCCCCCCGGGACAGGGCTACGAGCAGTACTTC. Protein: CASSLVPPGQGYEQYF.

This chain links TRBV9 with TRBJ1-1; TRBD1 might be the D (5 bases). The CDR3 runs to 14 residues. The germline V and J ends were trimmed by 5 bases and 1 base, with 12 bases remaining between them. Germline CDR1 SGDLS, CDR2 YYNGEE. DNA for the CDR3: TGTGCCAGCAGTCCCTCGGGGCAGAACACTGAAGCTTTCTTT. As protein: CASSPSGQNTEAFF. The entire variable domain, with the rest obtained from reference TRBV9 and TRBJ1-1, is as follows: DSGVTQTPKHLITATGQRVTLRCSPRSGDLSVYWYQQSLDQGLQFLIQYYNGEERAKGNILERFSAQQFPDLHSELNLSSLELGDSALYFCASSPSGQNTEAFFGQGTRLTVV.

This clonotype was found many times. The gene calls are TRBV18 and TRBJ2-4; D is perhaps TRBD1 or TRBD2 (6 bases each). V was cut by 3 bases and J by 2 bases, with 17 bases left in between. The CDR3 is 17 residues long. Germline lookup yields CDR1 KGHSH and CDR2 LQKENI. CDR3 region: CASSPLGGGVSKNIQYF. CDR3 in DNA: TGTGCCAGCTCACCCCTGGGGGGCGGCGTCTCCAAAAACATTCAGTACTTC.

The rearrangement uses TRBV10-3 and TRBJ2-3, with D tentatively TRBD1 or TRBD2 (5 bases each). The CDR3 runs 13 residues. Germline V CDR1 and CDR2: ENHRY, SYGVKD. The ends were cut back, 3 bases at V and 11 bases at J, with 15 bases in the middle. In DNA, the CDR3 is TGTGCCATCAGTGATCTGGGGCCCGAGGGGCAGTATTTT. Amino acid sequence: CAISDLGPEGQYF.

The V gene is TRBV20-1, the J gene TRBJ2-3; 8 nucleotides line up with TRBD1. Germline trimming cut 3 bases from V and 1 base from J; bases unmatched to any gene: 6. The CDR3 covers 15 residues. Per the germline V gene, CDR1 is DFQATT and CDR2 is SNEGSKA (reference sequence). In DNA form, the CDR3 reads TGCAGTGCTAGGATCCTCAGGGGGCGCACAGATACGCAGTATTTT. It is translated as CSARILRGRTDTQYF.

This clonotype has only a few counts. The V and J genes are TRBV20-1 and TRBJ2-5; D gene unclear. The germline V and J ends were trimmed by 0 bases and 5 bases, with 10 bases remaining between them. This CDR3 has 13 residues. Germline values: CDR1 DFQATT, CDR2 SNEGSKA (reference sequence). The CDR3 nucleotides read TGCAGTGCTAGAGATCAATTCGGCGAGACCCAGTACTTC. Its translation: CSARDQFGETQYF.

This clonotype was recorded a few times. This rearrangement joins TRBV10-3 to TRBJ2-3; TRBD1 aligns across 7 bases. The length of the CDR3 is 15 residues. CDR1 ENHRY and CDR2 SYGVKD come from the germline V gene. J gave up 4 bases and V 4 bases, and 8 bases lay outside the gene matches. CDR3 sequence (DNA): TGTGCCATCAGTGCCTCGACAGGGAACTCAGATACGCAGTATTTT. It encodes CAISASTGNSDTQYF.

This clonotype came up a few times. CDR3 in amino acids: CATSDYLSGELFF. CDR3 nucleotide sequence: TGTGCCACCAGTGATTATCTCTCCGGGGAGCTGTTTTTT. V usage is TRBV24-1 and J usage is TRBJ2-2; D gene ambiguous. Germline V gives CDR1 KGHDR, CDR2 SFDVKD. V lost 2 bases, J lost 6 bases, and 6 bases lay in between. This CDR3 is 13 amino acids long.

The chain couples TRBV5-6 to TRBJ2-3; 10 bases map to TRBD1. The CDR3 sequence is 13 residues long. Per the germline V gene, CDR1 is SGHDT and CDR2 is YYEEEE. The V gene end was trimmed by 5 bases and the J gene end by 5 bases; junction bases not matched to a gene: 2. The CDR3 DNA sequence: TGTGCCAGCAGTCGGGACAGGGGAGATACGCAGTATTTT. Its translation: CASSRDRGDTQYF.

This clonotype was seen more than once but under ten times. This chain joins TRBV7-2 and TRBJ2-7; D gene uncertain. CDR1 is SGHTA and CDR2 is FQGNSA in the germline V gene. This CDR3 region has 14 residues. Deletions cut 1 base from V and 2 bases from J, with 9 bases between. The CDR3 region is CASSLGAATYEQYF. CDR3 DNA: TGTGCCAGCAGCTTAGGGGCAGCAACCTACGAGCAGTACTTC.

The V call is TRBV4-2, the J call TRBJ2-3; perhaps D is TRBD1 or TRBD2 (5 bases each). The CDR3 runs 16 residues. V lost 0 bases and J 2 bases, leaving 12 bases between the germline ends. In germline, CDR1 is LGHNA, CDR2 YNFKEQ. CDR3 nucleotides: TGTGCCAGCAGCCAAGAGTGGGGGTCTTCCACAGATACGCAGTATTTT. Residues: CASSQEWGSSTDTQYF.

This clonotype was seen many times. V and J are TRBV29-1 and TRBJ2-3; maybe TRBD1 (6 bases). The CDR3 is made up of 13 amino acids. Trimming left V 8 bases short and J 0 bases short, with 12 bases between. Germline V CDR1 and CDR2: SQVTM, ANQGSEA. CDR3 coding DNA: TGCAGCACCAGGGGTTCTAGCACAGATACGCAGTATTTT. Translation gives CSTRGSSTDTQYF.

This clonotype has only a few counts. The genes are TRBV5-1 and TRBJ2-7, with unresolved D. Germline V CDR1 and CDR2: SGHRS, YFSETQ. V lost 4 bases and J lost 3, with 17 bases in between. The CDR3 is 15 residues long. CDR3: CASSPSGGWHYEQYF. CDR3 nucleotide sequence: TGCGCCAGCAGCCCGTCAGGCGGCTGGCACTACGAGCAGTACTTC. Full variable domain (rest looked up from reference TRBV5-1 and TRBJ2-7): KAGVTQTPRYLIKTRGQQVTLSCSPISGHRSVSWYQQTPGQGLQFLFEYFSETQRNKGNFPGRFSGRQFSNSRSEMNVSTLELGDSALYLCASSPSGGWHYEQYFGPGTRLTVT.

The J gene is TRBJ1-2, the V gene TRBV7-2; 9 bases are a match to TRBD1. The CDR3 is 15 amino acids. The germline CDR1 and CDR2 sequences are SGHTA and FQGNSA. Trimming cost V 6 bases and J 4 bases; bases outside gene matches: 9. CDR3 protein: CASSHVTGQGYGYTF. DNA for the CDR3: TGTGCCAGCAGTCATGTTACGGGACAGGGCTATGGCTACACCTTC.

The chain joins TRBV20-1 to TRBJ2-7, with 10 bases identical to TRBD2. Germline CDR1 reads DFQATT; CDR2 reads SNEGSKA (reference sequence). V lost 0 bases and J lost 2; bases outside the gene matches: 4. This CDR3 contains 15 residues. For the CDR3, the DNA is TGCAGTGCTAGAGATCTAGCGGGGGCGACCTACGAGCAGTACGTC. This translates into CSARDLAGATYEQYV.

The chain employs TRBV7-6 and TRBJ2-3; D is possibly TRBD1 (6 bases). Germline-derived CDR1 and CDR2 are SGHVS and FNYEAQ. The V end was cut by 2 bases, the J end by 2 bases, with 14 bases between. The CDR3 is made up of 16 amino acids. The CDR3 reads CASSLLGTSFTDTQYF. In DNA, the CDR3 is TGTGCCAGCAGCTTATTGGGGACATCTTTCACAGATACGCAGTATTTT.

This clonotype was seen only a few times. This sequence joins TRBV4-1 and TRBJ2-7; the match to TRBD2 covers 9 bases. The length of the CDR3 is 13 residues. The germline gives CDR1 MGHRA, CDR2 YSYEKL. The V segment lost 1 base and the J segment 6 bases; nucleotides outside the gene matches: 1. Here the CDR3 reads CASSQVLAGEQYV. The CDR3 DNA follows: TGCGCCAGCAGCCAAGTACTAGCGGGCGAGCAGTACGTC.

This clonotype was seen a handful of times. The J gene is TRBJ2-1, the V gene TRBV11-1; D not resolved. V was clipped by 1 base and J by 1 base, with 8 bases between them. CDR3 size: 15 residues. CDR1 is SGHAT, CDR2 FQDESV, per germline (reference sequence). CDR3 in DNA: TGTGCCAGCAGCTTAGAACTATTTTCCTACAATGAGCAGTTCTTC. Amino acids: CASSLELFSYNEQFF. The complete variable domain, with remaining parts taken from reference TRBV11-1 and TRBJ2-1, reads EAEVAQSPRYKITEKSQAVAFWCDPISGHATLYWYRQILGQGPELLVQFQDESVVDDSQLPKDRFSAERLKGVDSTLKIQPAELGDSAMYLCASSLELFSYNEQFFGPGTRLTVL.

The gene calls are TRBV6-2 or TRBV6-3 and TRBJ2-7; possible D gene TRBD1, 6 bases. V gave up 2 bases and J gave up 4 bases, with 18 bases separating them. CDR3 size: 16 residues. Germline-derived CDR1 and CDR2 are MNHEY and SVGEGT. CDR3 coding DNA: TGTGCCAGCAGTTACAGGTTAATGGGCAGGGGATACGAGCAGTACGTC. As protein: CASSYRLMGRGYEQYV.

The gene calls are TRBV12-5 and TRBJ1-1, with D possibly matching TRBD1 (5 bases). The germline V and J ends were trimmed by 1 base and 5 bases, with 11 bases remaining between them. The germline V gene encodes CDR1 LGHNT and CDR2 FRNRAP. The CDR3 has 14 amino acids. CDR3 sequence: CASGLDPWGTEAFF. The DNA of the CDR3 is TGTGCTAGTGGTTTGGACCCCTGGGGGACTGAAGCTTTCTTT. The full variable domain, completed using reference TRBV12-5 and TRBJ1-1, is DARVTQTPRHKVTEMGQEVTMRCQPILGHNTVFWYRQTMMQGLELLAYFRNRAPLDDSGMPKDRFSAEMPDATLATLKIQPSEPRDSAVYFCASGLDPWGTEAFFGQGTRLTVV.

This clonotype was observed a few times. The genes are TRBV29-1 and TRBJ2-5; TRBD1 is a possible D gene (5 bases). Germline V gene lookup returns CDR1 SQVTM and CDR2 ANQGSEA. Trimming cost V 4 bases and J 5 bases, with 14 bases left between them. The CDR3 is 13 amino acids. CDR3 sequence: CSVGQGQGETQYF. The CDR3 DNA sequence: TGCAGCGTTGGGCAGGGCCAAGGCGAGACCCAGTACTTC. The variable domain in full, with the rest retrieved from reference TRBV29-1 and TRBJ2-5, is SAVISQKPSRDICQRGTSLTIQCQVDSQVTMMFWYRQQPGQSLTLIATANQGSEATYESGFVIDKFPISRPNLTFSTLTVSNMSPEDSSIYLCSVGQGQGETQYFGPGTRLLVL.

V gene TRBV13 combines with J gene TRBJ2-1; perhaps TRBD1 as D (5 bases). This CDR3 spans 19 amino acids. The germline gives CDR1 PRHDT, CDR2 FYEKMQ (reference sequence). V was cut by 0 bases and J by 0 bases, with 18 bases left in between. The CDR3 reads CASSLGGASALSSYNEQFF. The DNA of the CDR3 is TGTGCCAGCAGCTTAGGTGGGGCCAGCGCACTCAGCTCCTACAATGAGCAGTTCTTC. Combining the CDR3 with reference TRBV13 and TRBJ2-1 gives the whole variable domain AAGVIQSPRHLIKEKRETATLKCYPIPRHDTVYWYQQGPGQDPQFLISFYEKMQSDKGSIPDRFSAQQFSDYHSELNMSSLELGDSALYFCASSLGGASALSSYNEQFFGPGTRLTVL.

This clonotype was counted between two and nine times. This chain connects TRBV14 to TRBJ2-7, with D perhaps matching TRBD1 (6 bases). CDR3 length: 14 residues. Trimming took off 4 bases at V and 6 bases at J, with 16 bases between the two ends. CDR1 and CDR2 from the germline V gene are SGHDN and FVKESK. CDR3 protein: CASSRRNRVFEQYV. CDR3 DNA sequence: TGTGCCAGCAGCCGGAGAAACAGGGTGTTCGAGCAGTACGTC.